This TCR beta chain was observed in a study of shared clonotypes between healthy human individuals. The study's findings and limits: In a handful of donors, around 4.5% of naive CD4 clonotypes appeared in common. A generally larger estimated richness was seen in naive subsets than in memory subsets.

The CDR3 totals 13 residues. V shed 7 bases, J shed 4 bases, and the junction held 3 bases outside the gene matches. Germline V CDR1 and CDR2: SNHLY, FYNNEI. Notes on this clone: Its antigen is not known.

Sequenced by immunoSEQ multiplex PCR; TCRdb stores in-frame clones only, minus some. The repertoire holds fewer than 1.4 million clones, approximately 78% seen once, with around 0.61% in the top ten. This TCR was recovered from a man between 18 and 35 years old in good health. Some clones in this sample may be carry-over from other donors' samples. Sequenced sample: memory CD4+ T cells from PBMCs. Subset indicated: CD45RA-negative fraction. V and J are TRBV2 and TRBJ1-1, with TRBD1 identical over 10 bases. Here the CDR3 reads CASIRDRGTEAFF. DNA for the CDR3: TGTGCCAGCATAAGGGACAGGGGCACTGAAGCTTTCTTT. Together with reference TRBV2 and TRBJ1-1, the CDR3 gives the full variable domain: EPEVTQTPSHQVTQMGQEVILRCVPISNHLYFYWYRQILGQKVEFLVSFYNNEISEKSEIFDDQFSVERPDGSNFTLKIRSTKLEDSAMYFCASIRDRGTEAFFGQGTRLTVV.